Shown below are 30 T cell receptor beta chains from a single sample sequenced in a study of T cell responses to AZD1222 COVID-19 vaccine. Clones were sequenced by immunoSEQ multiplex PCR, and TCRdb holds only the in-frame ones, with some missing. Seen here are approximately 120,000 clones, roughly 87% observed once, and the top ten hold 5% to 7%. Sequencing was performed on peripheral blood, taken 28 days after the second AZD1222 dose. These receptors all come from an adult who received the AZD1222 COVID-19 vaccine.

This clone was detected only once. The rearrangement joins TRBV27 to TRBJ2-2, with D unresolved. Trimming cost V 5 bases and J 2 bases, with 6 bases left between them. CDR3 length equals 13 residues. Per germline, CDR1 MNHEY and CDR2 SMNVEV (reference sequence). CDR3 coding DNA: TGTGCCAGCAGTCCTTTTAACACCGGGGAGCTGTTTTTT. This codes for CASSPFNTGELFF.

The CDR3 DNA reads TGCGCCAGCAGCTTGAGAGAGACTCGAAACAATGAGCAGTTCTTC. Its protein product is CASSLRETRNNEQFF. The V call is TRBV5-1, the J call TRBJ2-1; no firm D call. This CDR3 spans 15 amino acids. Germline values: CDR1 SGHRS, CDR2 YFSETQ. The ends were cut back, 1 base at V and 5 bases at J, with 13 bases in the middle.

The chain uses TRBV5-4 and TRBJ2-7; TRBD1 aligns across 7 bases. CDR1 is SGHNT, CDR2 YYREEE, per germline (reference sequence). This CDR3 contains 14 residues. Losses at the gene ends were 4 bases for V and 5 bases for J; bases not matched to a gene: 9. The CDR3 region is CASSHPDRLHEQYF. CDR3 DNA: TGTGCCAGCAGCCACCCGGACAGGCTGCACGAGCAGTACTTC. Filled out from reference TRBV5-4 and TRBJ2-7, the complete variable domain reads ETGVTQSPTHLIKTRGQQVTLRCSSQSGHNTVSWYQQALGQGPQFIFQYYREEENGRGNFPPRFSGLQFPNYSSELNVNALELDDSALYLCASSHPDRLHEQYFGPGTRLTVT.

The V call is TRBV27, the J call TRBJ2-1; 7 positions agree with TRBD2. CDR3 length: 14 residues. The V gene end was trimmed by 2 bases and the J gene end by 4 bases; junction bases not matched to a gene: 2. Germline loops: CDR1 MNHEY, CDR2 SMNVEV (reference sequence). The CDR3 sequence: CASSLLAEYNEQFF. Here the CDR3 DNA reads TGTGCCAGCAGTTTACTAGCGGAATACAATGAGCAGTTCTTC.

This rearrangement joins TRBV27 to TRBJ1-2; no reliable D call. Germline V lookup: CDR1 MNHEY, CDR2 SMNVEV (reference sequence). V was clipped by 6 bases and J by 1 base, with 6 bases between them. This CDR3 has 12 residues. The chain's CDR3 is CASREGNYGYTF. CDR3 in DNA: TGTGCCAGCAGGGAGGGTAACTATGGCTACACCTTC.

V gene TRBV30 combines with J gene TRBJ2-7; 9 bases agree with TRBD2. This CDR3 spans 11 amino acids. With V trimmed by 4 bases and J by 6 bases, 1 base remained unmatched. From germline, CDR1 is GTSNPN and CDR2 SVGIG (reference sequence). The CDR3 nucleotides read TGTGCCTGGACTAGCGGGACCGAGCAGTACTTC. This translates into CAWTSGTEQYF.

J is TRBJ1-5 and V is TRBV18; the D gene is possibly TRBD1 (5 bases). This CDR3 is 16 amino acids long. Germline-derived CDR1 and CDR2 are KGHSH and LQKENI. V was clipped by 1 base and J by 0 bases, with 10 bases between them. Here the CDR3 DNA reads TGTGCCAGCTCACCACAATCGGGGCTTAGCAATCAGCCCCAGCATTTT. This translates into CASSPQSGLSNQPQHF.

The chain couples TRBV5-6 to TRBJ2-1; TRBD1 matches at 8 bases. CDR3 size: 15 residues. In germline, CDR1 is SGHDT, CDR2 YYEEEE. V was pared by 5 bases and J by 7 bases, with 11 bases of the junction left unmatched. The CDR3 nucleotides are TGTGCCAGCAGGACAGGGGTAGGCAGCATGAATGAGCAGTTCTTC. Its translation is CASRTGVGSMNEQFF.

There are a few counts of this clone. This sequence joins TRBV18 and TRBJ1-5; D is unclear. Looked up from germline, CDR1 is KGHSH and CDR2 is LQKENI. This CDR3 contains 10 residues. CDR3 coding DNA: TGTGCTGGCGGGTTAAAGCCCCAGCATTTT. This translates into CAGGLKPQHF.

CDR3 amino acids: CASSSDYGYTF. CDR3 bases: TGTGCCAGCAGTTCGGACTATGGCTACACCTTC. The chain uses TRBV28 and TRBJ1-2; no clear D. Germline V gives CDR1 MDHEN, CDR2 SYDVKM. This CDR3 spans 11 amino acids. V gave up 4 bases and J gave up 3 bases, with 3 bases separating them.

The chain uses TRBV5-1 and TRBJ2-1, with D tentatively TRBD2 (5 bases). CDR3 length: 14 amino acids. The ends were cut back, 2 bases at V and 6 bases at J, with 12 bases in the middle. The V gene's germline CDR1 is SGHRS and CDR2 YFSETQ. This CDR3 is CASSLAESLNEQFF. The CDR3 coding sequence is TGCGCCAGCAGCTTAGCGGAGTCGCTCAATGAGCAGTTCTTC.

CDR3: CASSEQANTEAFF. Here the CDR3 DNA reads TGCGCCAGCAGTGAACAGGCGAACACTGAAGCTTTCTTT. V gene TRBV10-2 combines with J gene TRBJ1-1; maybe TRBD1 (5 bases). The germline gives CDR1 WSHSY, CDR2 SAAADI. V was trimmed by 3 bases and J by 1 base, leaving 6 bases between them. CDR3 size: 13 residues.

The genes are TRBV5-1 and TRBJ1-4; 8 nucleotides line up with TRBD1. CDR3 length equals 14 residues. The germline CDR1 and CDR2 sequences are SGHRS and YFSETQ. The V segment lost 4 bases and the J segment 8 bases; nucleotides outside the gene matches: 7. CDR3 bases: TGCGCCAGCAGCCCCGGACAGGGTTCGGAAAAACTGTTTTTT. As protein: CASSPGQGSEKLFF.

The rearrangement links TRBV28 to TRBJ2-1, with TRBD2 matching over 14 bases. Germline CDR1 and CDR2: MDHEN and SYDVKM. Trimming cost V 9 bases and J 6 bases; bases outside gene matches: 7. This CDR3 region has 15 residues. CDR3 protein: CASRTSGRPPNEQFF. CDR3 nucleotides: TGTGCCAGTCGGACTAGCGGGAGGCCCCCCAATGAGCAGTTCTTC.

This sequence joins TRBV6-1 and TRBJ1-5; the D gene is possibly TRBD1 (5 bases). CDR3 size: 15 residues. The V and J ends lost 2 bases and 2 bases respectively, with 10 bases between them. CDR1 MNHNS and CDR2 SASEGT come from the germline V gene. CDR3 sequence reads: CASSEQGSGNQPQHF. As DNA, the CDR3 is TGTGCCAGCAGTGAACAGGGAAGTGGCAATCAGCCCCAGCATTTT.

The chain links TRBV7-9 to TRBJ2-5; TRBD2 aligns across 12 bases. Germline CDR1 SEHNR, CDR2 FQNEAQ (reference sequence). The junction had 5 bases not matched to a gene; V was cut back by 5 bases and J by 1 base. The CDR3 consists of 16 residues. The CDR3 region has the DNA TGTGCCAGCAGCATGACTAGCGGGGGCTTCCAAGAGACCCAGTACTTC. Protein: CASSMTSGGFQETQYF.

Notes on this clone: Other nucleotide sequences from this sample produce the same CDR3. The V call is TRBV15, the J call TRBJ2-7; the D gene could be TRBD1 or TRBD2 (5 bases each). With 6 bases removed from V and 0 bases from J, the gap between germline ends came to 9 bases. This CDR3 is 13 amino acids long. Germline CDR1 and CDR2: LNHNV and YYDKDF (reference sequence). The CDR3 is CATSTRGSYEQYF. The CDR3, as DNA: TGTGCCACCAGTACTAGGGGCTCCTACGAGCAGTACTTC.

This rearrangement joins TRBV6-2 or TRBV6-3 to TRBJ1-2; TRBD1 matches 8 bases. The germline gives CDR1 MNHEY, CDR2 SVGEGT. V gave up 1 base and J gave up 3 bases; unmatched junction bases: 1. This CDR3 spans 14 amino acids. The CDR3 bases are TGTGCCAGCAGTTACTGGGGACAGGACTATGGCTACACCTTC. Protein sequence: CASSYWGQDYGYTF.

The CDR3 DNA sequence: TGTGCCAATAGGAGGGCTGGGACAGATACGCAGTATTTT. It yields the protein CANRRAGTDTQYF. The chain is built from TRBV12-3 or TRBV12-4 and TRBJ2-3; a possible D gene is TRBD2 (6 bases). The CDR3 is 13 residues long. V gave up 10 bases and J gave up 3 bases, with 14 bases separating them.

The gene calls are TRBV3-1 (or the pseudogene TRBV3-2) and TRBJ2-1; 8 bases are a match to TRBD2. V shed 4 bases and J 10 bases; nucleotides not matched to a gene: 6. Per germline, CDR1 LGHDT and CDR2 YNNKEL (reference sequence). This CDR3 is built from 13 residues. The CDR3 region has the DNA TGTGCCAGCAGCCCGGGACTAGTCCCCGAGCAGTTCTTC. As protein: CASSPGLVPEQFF.

In its sample, this clone was seen once. The genes are TRBV2 and TRBJ1-6; D is uncertain. The CDR3 consists of 15 residues. The ends were cut back, 4 bases at V and 5 bases at J, with 12 bases in the middle. The V gene's germline CDR1 is SNHLY and CDR2 FYNNEI. CDR3 in amino acids: CASSVERPDNSPLHF. For the CDR3, the DNA is TGTGCCAGCAGTGTCGAGAGGCCCGATAATTCACCCCTCCACTTT.

V gene TRBV27 combines with J gene TRBJ2-7; 10 bases map to TRBD2. V gave up 8 bases and J gave up 4 bases; unmatched junction bases: 8. This CDR3 spans 14 amino acids. Germline lookup yields CDR1 MNHEY and CDR2 SMNVEV (reference sequence). DNA for the CDR3: TGTGCCAGCTCATCAGCGGGAGGGCCATACGAGCAGTACTTC. It is translated as CASSSAGGPYEQYF.

The CDR3 here is CASSLEPGPAGYTF. For the CDR3, the DNA is TGTGCCAGCAGCTTAGAGCCAGGTCCGGCAGGCTACACCTTC. This rearrangement joins TRBV11-2 to TRBJ1-2; D is uncertain. Germline V gene data show CDR1 as SGHAT and CDR2 as FQNNGV. V shed 0 bases and J shed 8 bases, with 13 bases lying between them. The CDR3 is 14 amino acids.

The CDR3 here is CSVTRGAEAFF. In DNA, the CDR3 is TGCAGCGTCACGCGGGGGGCTGAAGCTTTCTTT. The chain combines TRBV29-1 with TRBJ1-1; the D gene is possibly TRBD1 (5 bases). The V end lost 6 bases, the J end lost 6 bases, and 11 bases lay between the germline ends. The CDR3 loop spans 11 amino acids. Germline CDR1 SQVTM, CDR2 ANQGSEA.

The V call is TRBV3-1 (or the pseudogene TRBV3-2), the J call TRBJ2-7; D might be TRBD1 or TRBD2, each matching 5 bases. Trimming pared 1 base from V and 2 bases from J, leaving 18 bases between. This CDR3 has 17 amino acids. Germline CDR1 reads LGHDT; CDR2 reads YNNKEL (reference sequence). The CDR3 reads CASSQATPGTVAYEQYF. The CDR3, as DNA: TGTGCCAGCAGCCAAGCCACCCCCGGGACGGTTGCCTACGAGCAGTACTTC.

CDR3 in amino acids: CASSLGGIRWSPLHF. The CDR3 bases are TGCGCCAGCAGCTTGGGGGGGATAAGGTGGTCACCCCTCCACTTT. The chain is built from TRBV5-1 and TRBJ1-6; the D gene is possibly TRBD1 (5 bases). This CDR3 comprises 15 residues. V was trimmed by 0 bases and J by 10 bases, leaving 14 bases between them. The germline gives CDR1 SGHRS, CDR2 YFSETQ.

V gene TRBV13 combines with J gene TRBJ1-3; unclear D gene. Germline V gene sequence: CDR1 PRHDT, CDR2 FYEKMQ (reference sequence). Trimming removed 10 bases from V and 1 base from J, with 14 bases in between. The length of the CDR3 is 14 residues. The CDR3 is CATKTRDSGNTIYF. DNA for the CDR3: TGTGCCACTAAAACGAGGGATTCTGGAAACACCATATATTTT. The variable domain in full, with the rest retrieved from reference TRBV13 and TRBJ1-3, is AAGVIQSPRHLIKEKRETATLKCYPIPRHDTVYWYQQGPGQDPQFLISFYEKMQSDKGSIPDRFSAQQFSDYHSELNMSSLELGDSALYFCATKTRDSGNTIYFGEGSWLTVV.

The chain carries TRBV6-5 and TRBJ2-5; D gene unclear. V was shortened by 4 bases and J by 3 bases, with 15 bases between the two germline ends. The CDR3 totals 15 residues. Germline V CDR1 and CDR2: MNHEY, SVGAGI. This CDR3 reads CASSFRRPTEETQYF. The CDR3 nucleotides are TGTGCCAGCAGTTTCCGAAGACCGACCGAAGAGACCCAGTACTTC.

The V and J genes are TRBV29-1 and TRBJ2-3; no definite D call. Trimming removed 3 bases from V and 0 bases from J, with 4 bases in between. Germline CDR1 reads SQVTM; CDR2 reads ANQGSEA. The CDR3 spans 12 residues. CDR3 amino acids: CSVEESTDTQYF. CDR3 nucleotides: TGCAGCGTTGAGGAGAGCACAGATACGCAGTATTTT.

The chain links TRBV6-5 to TRBJ1-1, with 10 bases fitting TRBD1. The J segment lost 7 bases and the V segment lost 5 bases, leaving 10 bases of the junction unmatched. CDR1 and CDR2 from the germline V gene are MNHEY and SVGAGI. The CDR3 loop spans 15 amino acids. CDR3 nucleotide sequence: TGTGCCAGCAGTCTTCCGACAGGGGGCAGGGGTGAAGCTTTCTTT. It encodes CASSLPTGGRGEAFF.